This T cell receptor (beta chain) came from a study of T cell responses to AZD1222 COVID-19 vaccine. With respect to this clone: Its antigen remains unknown.

Between the trimmed V and J ends, which lost 4 bases and 0 bases, there was a span of 14 bases. The CDR3 is made up of 15 amino acids. Germline V gene lookup returns CDR1 SGHRS and CDR2 YFSETQ. General study results and limits: Baseline seropositivity occurred in only six AZD1222 recipients. Donors were largely white British and mainly female; clonal diversity was possibly underestimated. No repertoire was sampled before or during the peak T cell response, only after it. CD4 TCRs covered the whole spike, strongest at regions 160-218 and 743-854.

Assay used: immunoSEQ multiplex PCR; TCRdb lists only in-frame clones, some missing. This table has about 83,000 clones, 80% to 90% appearing once. Source: peripheral blood, taken 28 days after the second AZD1222 dose. This sequence joins TRBV5-1 and TRBJ2-7, with D perhaps TRBD1 or TRBD2 (5 bases each). The source of this sequence is an adult who received the AZD1222 COVID-19 vaccine. Here the CDR3 DNA reads TGCGCCAGCAGCCGGGACGGCCAGGGCTCCTACGAGCAGTACTTC. Encoded protein: CASSRDGQGSYEQYF.